One sample yielded the 2 T cell receptor beta chains listed below, sequenced in a study of T cells after yellow fever vaccination. TCRdb analysed the 5' RACE reads with MiXCR anew, one entry per CDR3 protein. The table shows nearly 550,000 distinct CDR3 sequences, with less than 20% occurring only once. Material: PBMCs, obtained 15 days after the yellow fever booster vaccination. The receptors here all came from a man aged 25-40 years who received the YFV17D yellow fever vaccine.

This clonotype has a handful of counts. This sequence joins TRBV5-1 and TRBJ2-5; 7 bases agree with TRBD1. Germline trimming cut 5 bases from V and 5 bases from J; bases unmatched to any gene: 6. There are 13 residues in the CDR3. Germline CDR1 SGHRS, CDR2 YFSETQ. CDR3 residues: CASSRDRMETQYF. Written as DNA, the CDR3 is TGCGCCAGCAGTCGGGACAGAATGGAGACCCAGTACTTC.

This clonotype has only a few counts. This sequence joins TRBV5-1 and TRBJ2-1, with 8 positions matching TRBD2. V lost 5 bases and J lost 5; bases outside the gene matches: 6. The CDR3 totals 14 residues. The germline V gene encodes CDR1 SGHRS and CDR2 YFSETQ. CDR3 loop: CASREGSGNNEQFF. DNA of the CDR3: TGCGCCAGCAGGGAGGGTAGCGGGAACAATGAGCAGTTCTTC.